Given below is one T cell receptor (beta chain) in context. Relative to the germline gene, one junction end is altered; a read error may explain this. The data stem from a study of blood T cells in healthy people across ages. The use of a sample-barcoded 5' primer and a J-beta primer mix characterized a second PCR of roughly 6 to 11 cycles. Each cDNA molecule carried a tag from a template-switch adaptor that contained 12 random nucleotides. TCRdb reprocessed the 5' RACE reads with MiXCR, giving one entry per CDR3 protein. The data show around 1,100,000 distinct CDR3 sequences, with roughly two fifths seen just once and roughly 13% held by the top ten. The V gene's germline CDR1 is DFQATT and CDR2 SNEGSKA (reference sequence). The CDR3 spans 14 residues.

V usage is TRBV20-1 and J usage is TRBJ2-1; D possibly uses TRBD1 or TRBD2 (5 bases each). Sample: blood. The sequence came from a man between 18 and 35 years old in good health. The CDR3 reads CSAARDGTYNGQFF. CDR3 DNA: TGCAGTGCCGCAAGGGACGGTACCTACAATGGGCAGTTCTTC.